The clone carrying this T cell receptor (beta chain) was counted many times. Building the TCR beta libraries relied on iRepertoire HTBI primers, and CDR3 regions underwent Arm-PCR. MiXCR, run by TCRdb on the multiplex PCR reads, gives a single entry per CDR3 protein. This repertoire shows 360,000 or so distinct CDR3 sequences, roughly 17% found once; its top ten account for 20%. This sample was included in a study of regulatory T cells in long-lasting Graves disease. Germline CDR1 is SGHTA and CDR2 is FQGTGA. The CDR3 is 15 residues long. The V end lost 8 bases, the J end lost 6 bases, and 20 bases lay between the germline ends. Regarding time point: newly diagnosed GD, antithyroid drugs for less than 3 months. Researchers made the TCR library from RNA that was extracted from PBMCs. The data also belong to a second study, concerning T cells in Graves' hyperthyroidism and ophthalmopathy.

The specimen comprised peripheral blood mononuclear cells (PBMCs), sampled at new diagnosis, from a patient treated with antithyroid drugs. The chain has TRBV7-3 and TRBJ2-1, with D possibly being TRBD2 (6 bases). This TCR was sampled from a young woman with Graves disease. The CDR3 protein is CASSLEGGLRNEQFF. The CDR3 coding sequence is TGTGCCAGCTCCCTTGAGGGAGGACTACGCAATGAGCAGTTCTTC.